These T cell receptor beta chains were read from a single sample in a study of blood T cell repertoires in COVID-19. Measured with immunoSEQ multiplex PCR; TCRdb has only the in-frame clones, and not every one. In the table there are 88,000 or so clones, approximately 86% of which are singletons. Sequences were obtained from peripheral blood. All receptors derive from a man aged 60 to 69 with acute or convalescent COVID-19. CDR3s include the opening cysteine and the closing phenylalanine or tryptophan. Fields, in order: J gene, V gene, D gene, clone size, CDR3 DNA, CDR3 protein. A D gene is named only where the DNA matches it firmly. Where a row states a size, it is once, few, many or the class of an expanded clone; other rows omit it.

>TRBJ2-1|TRBV27|NA|NA
TGTGCCGTCAAGGGGGATATGAGCTCCTACAATGAGCAGTTCTTC
CAVKGDMSSYNEQFF
>TRBJ2-3|TRBV10-3|NA|NA
TGTGCCATCAGTGTAGCGGCGGCCCTGGTGGATACGCAGTATTTT
CAISVAAALVDTQYF
>TRBJ2-1|TRBV2|NA|NA
TGTGCCAGCATCGCCAGGCCGGCAAACGAGCAGTTCTTC
CASIARPANEQFF
>TRBJ2-2|TRBV24-1|TRBD2|NA
TGTGCCACCAGTGAAGCGGGAGGGACCGGGGAGCTGTTTTTT
CATSEAGGTGELFF
>TRBJ2-3|TRBV30|TRBD2|NA
TGTGCCTGGAGTGGGGTGATAGCGGGAGAAATTACAGATACGCAGTATTTT
CAWSGVIAGEITDTQYF
>TRBJ1-1|TRBV6-5|NA|NA
TGTGCCAGCAGTTTCTACCGGGAAGCTTTCTTT
CASSFYREAFF
>TRBJ2-7|TRBV9|NA|NA
TGTGCCAGCAGCGTAGATGGAGGGAACGAGCAGTACTTC
CASSVDGGNEQYF
>TRBJ1-4|TRBV5-1|NA|NA
TGCGCCAGCAGCTCCAGTCAGGGACTGGGCGGTGAAAAACTGTTTTTT
CASSSSQGLGGEKLFF
>TRBJ1-2|TRBV7-9|TRBD1|few
TGTGCCAGCAGCTACACGACAGGGCTCTATGGCTACACCTTC
CASSYTTGLYGYTF
>TRBJ2-1|TRBV19|NA|NA
TGTGCCAGTAGGGAACGGGGGAGCTCCTACAATGAGCAGTTCTTC
CASRERGSSYNEQFF
>TRBJ2-2|TRBV9|TRBD2|NA
TGTGCCAGCAGCCCCCTCATGGGCGGGAGGGCCGGGGAGCTGTTTTTT
CASSPLMGGRAGELFF
>TRBJ2-5|TRBV7-9|NA|NA
TGTGCCAGCAGCTTTTATCAGGGCTCCCCGCAAGAGACCCAGTACTTC
CASSFYQGSPQETQYF
>TRBJ2-3|TRBV19|NA|NA
TGTGCCACCGCCGTAGGACTACACACAGATACGCAGTATTTT
CATAVGLHTDTQYF
>TRBJ1-2|TRBV5-6|NA|once
TGTGCCAGCAGTCGACAGAGCTCTATCTATGGCTACACCTTC
CASSRQSSIYGYTF
>TRBJ2-1|TRBV3-1/TRBV3-2|TRBD2|NA
TGTGCCAGCAGCCAAGCTGGTGGGACTAGCGGGGAGGAGCAGTTCTTC
CASSQAGGTSGEEQFF
>TRBJ1-3|TRBV14|TRBD1|NA
TGTGCCAGCAGCCAAGCTGGGACAGCTGGAAACACCATATATTTT
CASSQAGTAGNTIYF
>TRBJ1-1|TRBV4-1|NA|NA
TGCGCCAGCAGCCAAGTCGGAGACACTGAAGCTTTCTTT
CASSQVGDTEAFF
>TRBJ1-1|TRBV3-1/TRBV3-2|NA|NA
TGTGCCAGCAGCCAAGTATCCCGGGGATCCACTGAAGCTTTCTTT
CASSQVSRGSTEAFF
>TRBJ2-2|TRBV5-1|TRBD1|once
TGCGCCAGCAGCTTACAGGGGACCGGGGAGCTGTTTTTT
CASSLQGTGELFF
>TRBJ2-1|TRBV29-1|TRBD2|NA
TGCAGCGTAGATGGCGGGAGAACCTACAATGAGCAGTTCTTC
CSVDGGRTYNEQFF
>TRBJ2-1|TRBV9|NA|few
TGTGCCAGCAGCGACCGGTTGTACTATGAGCAGTTCTTC
CASSDRLYYEQFF
>TRBJ2-2|TRBV11-2|TRBD2|NA
TGTGCCAGCAGCTTAATCCGGGGGGGGAACACCGGGGAGCTGTTTTTT
CASSLIRGGNTGELFF
>TRBJ2-7|TRBV5-1|TRBD2|NA
TGCGCCAGCAGCTTGGGACTAGCGAACTCCTACGAGCAGTACTTC
CASSLGLANSYEQYF
>TRBJ1-4|TRBV12-3/TRBV12-4|NA|NA
TGTGCCAGCAGGGACACGCTCAATGAAAAACTGTTTTTT
CASRDTLNEKLFF
>TRBJ1-5|TRBV6-5|TRBD1|NA
TGTGCCAGCAGGGGACAGGGAAATCAGCCCCAGCATTTT
CASRGQGNQPQHF
>TRBJ1-2|TRBV29-1|NA|NA
TGCAGCGTTGAAGAGGTGGCGACTGTATTTTTCGCCTACACCTTC
CSVEEVATVFFAYTF
>TRBJ2-5|TRBV6-6|TRBD2|NA
TGTGCCAGCAGCGGACTAGCGGGATTATTGGAGACCCAGTACTTC
CASSGLAGLLETQYF
>TRBJ1-5|TRBV18|NA|few
TGTGCCAGCTCACTGACAGAGCTGGAGCCCCAGCATTTT
CASSLTELEPQHF
>TRBJ1-1|TRBV30|TRBD1|NA
TGTGCCTTACAGGGGGCCTTGAACACTGAAGCTTTCTTT
CALQGALNTEAFF
>TRBJ2-2|TRBV10-3|NA|NA
TGTGCCATCAACCCGACAGGTCTTAGCACCGGGGAGCTGTTTTTT
CAINPTGLSTGELFF
>TRBJ2-7|TRBV7-8|TRBD1|NA
TGTGCCAGCAGCCGGCCGGGACAGGTCGCCTACGAGCAGTACTTC
CASSRPGQVAYEQYF
>TRBJ1-6|TRBV5-1|TRBD1|NA
TGCGCCAGCAGCTTAAGTGGCAGGGGGCGGCCAAGTTCACCCCTCCACTTT
CASSLSGRGRPSSPLHF
>TRBJ1-1|TRBV5-1|NA|NA
TGCGCCAGCAGCCCTCAGACAGGGAACACTGAAGCTTTCTTT
CASSPQTGNTEAFF
>TRBJ2-5|TRBV2|TRBD1|once
TGTGCCAGATCCGGGACAGGGGGAGAGACCCAGTACTTC
CARSGTGGETQYF
>TRBJ2-1|TRBV2|TRBD2|NA
TGTGCCAGCACCCTTATTCGGGACTATCGGAATGAGCAGTTCTTC
CASTLIRDYRNEQFF
>TRBJ2-7|TRBV28|NA|few
TGTGCCAGCAGTTATTCTAGTAGCGAGCAGTACTTC
CASSYSSSEQYF
>TRBJ2-1|TRBV3-1/TRBV3-2|NA|NA
TGTGCCAGCAGACTATCGGGTTACAATGAGCAGTTCTTC
CASRLSGYNEQFF
>TRBJ2-2|TRBV10-3|TRBD2|NA
TGTGCCATCAGTGCGACGGGAGGAGACACCGGGGAGCTGTTTTTT
CAISATGGDTGELFF